What follows are 26 T cell receptor beta chains derived from one specimen sequenced in a study of OX40 agonist ivuxolimab in advanced cancers. TCRdb's copy holds only in-frame clones and misses some; the assay was immunoSEQ multiplex PCR. The sample contains about 20,000 clones, about nine tenths of which appear only once. Sequencing used CD4+ or CD8+ T cells sorted from blood, obtained in a trial of the OX40 agonist ivuxolimab. The receptors shown here come from an adult with an advanced solid tumor such as melanoma, head and neck, liver or kidney cancer.

The V gene is TRBV5-6, the J gene TRBJ2-7; 8 nucleotides agree with TRBD2. This CDR3 comprises 14 residues. V shed 6 bases, J shed 3 bases, and the junction held 8 bases outside the gene matches. CDR1 SGHDT and CDR2 YYEEEE come from the germline V gene. As DNA, the CDR3 is TGTGCCAGCAACGCGGGGGGCGGGGGCTACGAGCAGTACTTC. This translates into CASNAGGGGYEQYF.

The gene calls are TRBV5-1 and TRBJ1-2; D possibly corresponds to TRBD1 (6 bases). Trimming pared 2 bases from V and 6 bases from J, leaving 14 bases between. The germline CDR1 and CDR2 sequences are SGHRS and YFSETQ. The CDR3 runs to 14 residues. This CDR3 is CASSLEAGVDGYTF. CDR3 in DNA: TGCGCCAGCAGCTTAGAGGCAGGGGTGGATGGCTACACCTTC.

V usage is TRBV6-5 and J usage is TRBJ1-1; D gene uncertain. V lost 4 bases and J 5 bases, leaving 11 bases between the germline ends. Per germline, CDR1 MNHEY and CDR2 SVGAGI. This CDR3 region has 13 residues. CDR3 loop: CASSSGLWTEAFF. As DNA, the CDR3 is TGTGCCAGCAGTTCCGGCCTGTGGACTGAAGCTTTCTTT.

This rearrangement joins TRBV19 to TRBJ1-1, with a possible D match to TRBD1 (5 bases). Germline loops: CDR1 LNHDA, CDR2 SQIVND (reference sequence). The length of the CDR3 is 16 residues. Trimming left V 3 bases short and J 3 bases short, with 17 bases between. The CDR3 sequence is CASSILAGGRDTEAFF. The CDR3 DNA follows: TGTGCCAGTAGTATCCTAGCGGGGGGACGGGACACTGAAGCTTTCTTT.

The CDR3 DNA is TGTGCCAGCAGTTACGCGGGGACAGTGTACGAGCAGTACTTC. It codes for CASSYAGTVYEQYF. This chain connects TRBV6-6 to TRBJ2-7; D possibly corresponds to TRBD1 (7 bases). The V end was cut by 2 bases, the J end by 4 bases, with 12 bases between. The CDR3 totals 14 residues. Germline CDR1 MNHNY, CDR2 SVGAGI (reference sequence).

V usage is TRBV11-3 and J usage is TRBJ2-1, with TRBD1 matching 9 bases. The CDR3 consists of 15 residues. Unmatched junction bases numbered 10, after V lost 11 bases and J lost 2 bases. CDR1 and CDR2 from the germline V gene are SGHNT and YENEEA. The CDR3 here is CAFRGTGRPYNEQFF. DNA of the CDR3: TGTGCCTTCAGAGGGACAGGGCGTCCCTACAATGAGCAGTTCTTC.

CDR3 DNA sequence: TGTGCCAGCAGTTTCCGGCGGGGCCTAGCCAAAAACATTCAGTACTTC. Its protein product is CASSFRRGLAKNIQYF. This chain uses TRBV5-4 with TRBJ2-4, with a possible D match to TRBD2 (6 bases). CDR1 is SGHNT, CDR2 YYREEE, per germline (reference sequence). This CDR3 is 16 amino acids long. The V gene lost 5 bases and the J gene lost 0 bases, with 15 bases spanning the gap. Supplemented by reference TRBV5-4 and TRBJ2-4, the full variable domain reads ETGVTQSPTHLIKTRGQQVTLRCSSQSGHNTVSWYQQALGQGPQFIFQYYREEENGRGNFPPRFSGLQFPNYSSELNVNALELDDSALYLCASSFRRGLAKNIQYFGAGTRLSVL.

The gene calls are TRBV29-1 and TRBJ1-2, with D possibly TRBD1 on 5 matching bases. V was trimmed by 3 bases and J by 8 bases, leaving 10 bases between them. The CDR3 is 11 amino acids. CDR1 SQVTM and CDR2 ANQGSEA come from the germline V gene. In DNA, the CDR3 is TGCAGCGTTGACCGGGACGGCGGCTACACCTTC. As protein: CSVDRDGGYTF. Full variable domain (rest looked up from reference TRBV29-1 and TRBJ1-2): SAVISQKPSRDICQRGTSLTIQCQVDSQVTMMFWYRQQPGQSLTLIATANQGSEATYESGFVIDKFPISRPNLTFSTLTVSNMSPEDSSIYLCSVDRDGGYTFGSGTRLTVV.

The J gene is TRBJ2-7, the V gene TRBV27; the D is unclear. The germline gives CDR1 MNHEY, CDR2 SMNVEV (reference sequence). The length of the CDR3 is 12 residues. V was pared by 4 bases and J by 3 bases, with 7 bases between. The CDR3 nucleotides are TGTGCCAGCAGTTCAGCAGTCTACGAGCAGTACTTC. Amino acid sequence: CASSSAVYEQYF.

V usage is TRBV27 and J usage is TRBJ2-2; D remains ambiguous. The CDR3 totals 11 residues. Germline V gene lookup returns CDR1 MNHEY and CDR2 SMNVEV (reference sequence). V dropped 4 bases and J dropped 6 bases, with 3 bases sitting between them. The CDR3 spells CASSSAGELFF. The CDR3, as DNA: TGTGCCAGCAGTTCCGCCGGGGAGCTGTTTTTT.

This clone has a single count. The V call is TRBV5-1, the J call TRBJ2-7; no clear D gene. The CDR3 is made up of 14 amino acids. The germline V gene has CDR1 SGHRS and CDR2 YFSETQ. V lost 0 bases, J lost 0 bases, and 7 bases lay in between. This chain's CDR3 is CASSLGPDSYEQYF. The CDR3, as DNA: TGCGCCAGCAGCTTGGGACCCGACTCCTACGAGCAGTACTTC.

V and J are TRBV2 and TRBJ1-6; D may be TRBD1 (5 bases). Per the germline V gene, CDR1 is SNHLY and CDR2 is FYNNEI. Trimming pared 3 bases from V and 6 bases from J, leaving 9 bases between. The CDR3 is 14 amino acids. The CDR3 protein is CASSDPRANSPLHF. The CDR3 DNA follows: TGTGCCAGCAGTGACCCCAGGGCTAATTCACCCCTCCACTTT.

V usage is TRBV7-6 and J usage is TRBJ2-1; D uncertain. This CDR3 is 12 amino acids long. CDR1 and CDR2 (germline): SGHVS, FNYEAQ. Trimming removed 7 bases from V and 1 base from J, with 5 bases in between. As DNA, the CDR3 is TGTGCCAGCATCGGTTCCTACAATGAGCAGTTCTTC. Translating gives CASIGSYNEQFF.

The chain carries TRBV5-1 and TRBJ2-1, with D perhaps TRBD2 (6 bases). The V end lost 4 bases, the J end lost 5 bases, and 19 bases lay between the germline ends. This CDR3 comprises 16 residues. Germline V gene data show CDR1 as SGHRS and CDR2 as YFSETQ. The CDR3 DNA follows: TGCGCCAGCAGCCCCTGGGTCAGCGGGCGGGACAATGAGCAGTTCTTC. Its protein is CASSPWVSGRDNEQFF.

The genes are TRBV27 and TRBJ2-2, with D unresolved. Trimming removed 3 bases at V and 3 bases at J, with 5 bases between. CDR1 MNHEY and CDR2 SMNVEV come from the germline V gene (reference sequence). The CDR3 runs 13 residues. The CDR3 DNA reads as TGTGCCAGCAGTTTCTCATACACCGGGGAGCTGTTTTTT. This codes for CASSFSYTGELFF.

The chain combines TRBV7-9 with TRBJ1-6; D perhaps matches TRBD1 (5 bases). Germline CDR1 reads SEHNR; CDR2 reads FQNEAQ (reference sequence). With 4 bases removed from V and 8 bases from J, the gap between germline ends came to 18 bases. The CDR3 is 16 amino acids. DNA of the CDR3: TGTGCCAGCAGCTCCTGGGACGGCGGGATGTATTCACCCCTCCACTTT. Residues: CASSSWDGGMYSPLHF.

V gene TRBV4-2 combines with J gene TRBJ2-7; TRBD2 might be the D (6 bases). Germline CDR1 reads LGHNA; CDR2 reads YNFKEQ. The CDR3 consists of 17 residues. The V end lost 1 base, the J end lost 4 bases, and 20 bases lay between the germline ends. CDR3 nucleotides: TGTGCCAGCAGCCAAGGACGCTACCGGGAGAAAAATTACGAGCAGTACTTC. Amino acids: CASSQGRYREKNYEQYF.

The chain couples TRBV6-1 to TRBJ2-3; 8 nucleotides agree with TRBD2. Germline CDR1 reads MNHNS; CDR2 reads SASEGT. The CDR3 sequence is 15 residues long. V gave up 3 bases and J gave up 3 bases; unmatched junction bases: 5. The CDR3 region is CASSESAGGTDTQYF. The DNA of the CDR3 is TGTGCCAGCAGTGAGAGTGCGGGGGGAACAGATACGCAGTATTTT.

The DNA of the CDR3 is TGTGCCAGCAGCCGAGGGGACAGTCCGGAGACCCAGTACTTC. Its translation is CASSRGDSPETQYF. The chain couples TRBV6-5 to TRBJ2-5; 7 nucleotides agree with TRBD1. This CDR3 spans 14 amino acids. The germline gives CDR1 MNHEY, CDR2 SVGAGI. The trim removed 6 bases at V and 5 bases at J, leaving 9 bases unmatched.

The V and J genes are TRBV28 and TRBJ2-2; D gene ambiguous. The CDR3 sequence is 14 residues long. Per the germline V gene, CDR1 is MDHEN and CDR2 is SYDVKM. Trimming removed 2 bases from V and 1 base from J, with 5 bases in between. CDR3 region: CASSLRLNTGELFF. The CDR3 DNA reads as TGTGCCAGCAGTTTAAGGTTGAACACCGGGGAGCTGTTTTTT. Drawing the rest from reference TRBV28 and TRBJ2-2, the complete variable domain is DVKVTQSSRYLVKRTGEKVFLECVQDMDHENMFWYRQDPGLGLRLIYFSYDVKMKEKGDIPEGYSVSREKKERFSLILESASTNQTSMYLCASSLRLNTGELFFGEGSRLTVL.

This sequence joins TRBV5-8 and TRBJ1-1; D is undetermined. The germline CDR1 and CDR2 sequences are SGHTS and YDEGEE. CDR3 length: 14 amino acids. V lost 5 bases, J lost 4 bases, and 15 bases lay in between. The CDR3 is CASSPRVLGTEAFF. The CDR3 coding sequence is TGTGCCAGCAGTCCAAGGGTGTTAGGCACTGAAGCTTTCTTT.

The chain links TRBV27 to TRBJ2-5; TRBD2 agrees at 8 bases. Trimming cost V 4 bases and J 4 bases; bases outside gene matches: 8. Germline values: CDR1 MNHEY, CDR2 SMNVEV (reference sequence). The CDR3 has 15 amino acids. The CDR3 bases are TGTGCCAGCAGTTCATATACCGGGAGGGTAGAGACCCAGTACTTC. Translating it yields CASSSYTGRVETQYF.

This chain links TRBV15 with TRBJ1-4; TRBD1 aligns across 7 bases. The CDR3 loop spans 15 amino acids. The V segment lost 3 bases and the J segment 3 bases; nucleotides outside the gene matches: 4. The germline CDR1 and CDR2 sequences are LNHNV and YYDKDF (reference sequence). The DNA for the CDR3 is TGTGCCACCAGCAGCGTGACAGGGCCTAATGAAAAACTGTTTTTT. It specifies CATSSVTGPNEKLFF.

This chain links TRBV27 with TRBJ1-4; maybe TRBD1 (5 bases). In germline, CDR1 is MNHEY, CDR2 SMNVEV (reference sequence). The CDR3 is 14 amino acids. Trimming took off 4 bases at V and 3 bases at J, with 9 bases between the two ends. The CDR3 DNA is TGTGCCAGCAGTTCTCAGGGCTCTAATGAAAAACTGTTTTTT. It translates to CASSSQGSNEKLFF.

The rearrangement joins TRBV27 to TRBJ2-3; D not resolved. The CDR3 contains 13 residues. Trimming shortened V by 2 bases and J by 2 bases, and 5 bases separated the two germline ends. CDR1 and CDR2 from the germline V gene are MNHEY and SMNVEV (reference sequence). CDR3 amino acids: CASSLKDTDTQYF. The CDR3 nucleotides are TGTGCCAGCAGTTTAAAGGACACAGATACGCAGTATTTT.

In DNA form, the CDR3 reads TGTGCCAGCAGCCCGCGAAGCCTGGTGGGGCAGTACTTC. Protein product: CASSPRSLVGQYF. The chain employs TRBV14 and TRBJ2-7; D gene ambiguous. Trimming shortened V by 4 bases and J by 9 bases, and 16 bases separated the two germline ends. Germline CDR1 is SGHDN and CDR2 is FVKESK. There are 13 residues in the CDR3.